This is a list of T cell receptor beta chains from one sample in a study of shared clonotypes between healthy human individuals. Sequencing used immunoSEQ multiplex PCR; TCRdb keeps in-frame clones, though not all of them. This sample yields some 200,000 clones, of which 66% are seen a single time; roughly 10% belongs to the top ten. Specimen: memory CD4+ T cells sorted from blood. These receptor sequences come from a man aged 25-40 years in good health. Each CDR3 is given with its conserved first and last residue. The D gene is left open where the match is weak. Size tells how often a clone was seen (once, few, many) or the class of an expanded clone, and some rows leave it out.

J gene | D gene | V gene | clone size | CDR3 DNA | CDR3 protein
TRBJ1-2 | NA | TRBV5-4 | NA | TGTGCCAGCACCACCCTCGAGGGTTGGTATGGCTACACCTTC | CASTTLEGWYGYTF
TRBJ1-5 | NA | TRBV30 | NA | TGTGCCTGGAGGGAGAGACTCGATCAGCCCCAGCATTTT | CAWRERLDQPQHF
TRBJ2-7 | TRBD2 | TRBV4-2 | NA | TGTGCCAGCAGCCAAGATTTGCTAGCGGGAGGTATTACCTACGAGCAGTACTTC | CASSQDLLAGGITYEQYF
TRBJ1-2 | TRBD1 | TRBV14 | NA | TGTGCCAGCAGCCCCCCGGACAGGGTCCATGGCTACACCTTC | CASSPPDRVHGYTF
TRBJ2-1 | TRBD2 | TRBV6-1 | NA | TGTGCCAGCAGTGAAATGGGGACTAAGCAGTTCTTC | CASSEMGTKQFF
TRBJ2-3 | NA | TRBV5-4 | NA | TGTGCCAGCAGCTTGGCAGGGGCGGGCACAGATACGCAGTATTTT | CASSLAGAGTDTQYF
TRBJ2-7 | TRBD1 | TRBV5-1 | NA | TGCGCCAGCAGCTTGACAGGGGAATACTACGAGCAGTACTTC | CASSLTGEYYEQYF
TRBJ2-1 | TRBD2 | TRBV10-3 | NA | TGTGCCATCAGGCCCAGCGGGAGTAAAGACAATGAGCAGTTCTTC | CAIRPSGSKDNEQFF
TRBJ2-2 | NA | TRBV7-9 | NA | TGTGCCAGCAGCCCCTTCGGGGCCGCCGGGGAGCTGTTTTTT | CASSPFGAAGELFF
TRBJ2-1 | TRBD2 | TRBV7-2 | NA | TGTGCCAGCAGCCCGAAGGGACTAGCGGGAACGTTCTTC | CASSPKGLAGTFF
TRBJ2-5 | NA | TRBV10-2 | NA | TGCGCCAGCAGTAGTTTGCCGGATAAAGAGACCCAGTACTTC | CASSSLPDKETQYF
TRBJ2-1 | NA | TRBV11-3 | few | TGTGCCAGCAGCTCCGACGGGTTTAACAATGAGCAGTTCTTC | CASSSDGFNNEQFF
TRBJ1-4 | NA | TRBV5-5 | NA | TGTGCCAGCAGAGAGACCGGGGGACGTGGAAAACTGTTTTTT | CASRETGGRGKLFF
TRBJ2-7 | NA | TRBV19 | NA | TGTGCCAGTAGCCTCACACTTTTAAACTCCTACGAGCAGTACTTC | CASSLTLLNSYEQYF
TRBJ2-3 | TRBD1 | TRBV18 | NA | TGTGCCAGCTCACCTACCATCGGACAGGGGCCGGATACGCAGTATTTT | CASSPTIGQGPDTQYF
TRBJ1-5 | NA | TRBV9 | NA | TGTGCCAGCAGCGTCTCACCCTCCGACGGTCAGCCCCAGCATTTT | CASSVSPSDGQPQHF
TRBJ1-1 | NA | TRBV5-1 | NA | TGCGCCAGCAGCCCTACACCGACTCCTCCGAACACTGAAGCTTTCTTT | CASSPTPTPPNTEAFF
TRBJ2-1 | TRBD2 | TRBV9 | NA | TGTGCCAGCAGCGTAGAACTAGCGGGACCTTCCCGCTACAATGAGCAGTTCTTC | CASSVELAGPSRYNEQFF
TRBJ2-3 | NA | TRBV5-1 | NA | TGCGCCAGCAGCTTGTTCGGGGTCCACAGCACAGATACGCAGTATTTT | CASSLFGVHSTDTQYF
TRBJ1-1 | NA | TRBV5-1 | NA | TGCGCCAGCAGCTTGGCCAAGACACATTCAAACACTGAAGCTTTCTTT | CASSLAKTHSNTEAFF
TRBJ2-7 | TRBD2 | TRBV29-1 | once | TGCAGCGGTCCCGGGACTAGCGGTTCCTACGAGCAGTACTTC | CSGPGTSGSYEQYF
TRBJ2-7 | TRBD2 | TRBV5-4 | NA | TGTGCCAGCAGCCCGGGGGGGACACGGTCCTACGAGCAGTACTTC | CASSPGGTRSYEQYF
TRBJ2-5 | NA | TRBV7-8 | few | TGTGCCAGCAGCAGAACTCGCAATCAAGAGACCCAGTACTTC | CASSRTRNQETQYF
TRBJ1-3 | NA | TRBV29-1 | NA | TGCAGCGTTGTTGGGGACTCTGGAAACACCATATATTTT | CSVVGDSGNTIYF
TRBJ2-7 | TRBD2 | TRBV6-1 | NA | TGTGCCAGCAGGAGGGACTATCTCTCCTACGAGCAGTACTTC | CASRRDYLSYEQYF
TRBJ2-1 | TRBD2 | TRBV19 | once | TGTGCCAGTAGTATCCAGACGGGGGGGACTAGCGGGAGGATCTATGAGCAGTTCTTC | CASSIQTGGTSGRIYEQFF
TRBJ2-7 | TRBD1 | TRBV6-5 | once | TGTGCCAGCAGTTTCGGGACAGGGGCCCACCACGAGCAGTACTTC | CASSFGTGAHHEQYF
TRBJ2-5 | NA | TRBV14 | NA | TGTGCCAGCAGCCAACAGCTTCAAGAGACCCAGTACTTC | CASSQQLQETQYF
TRBJ1-2 | NA | TRBV19 | NA | TGTGCCAGTAGTACTACAGGGTCGGATAACTATGGCTACACCTTC | CASSTTGSDNYGYTF
TRBJ1-5 | TRBD1 | TRBV6-6 | NA | TGTGCCAGCAGCGGGGACAGGGTAGGCACCGTGCAGCCCCAGCATTTT | CASSGDRVGTVQPQHF
TRBJ2-2 | NA | TRBV7-7 | NA | TGTGCCAGCAGCGAACAGCACACCGGGGAGCTGTTTTTT | CASSEQHTGELFF
TRBJ2-7 | TRBD2 | TRBV18 | NA | TGTGCCAGCTCAACTACTAGCGGAGGAGACCGCGAGCAGTACTTC | CASSTTSGGDREQYF
TRBJ1-4 | NA | TRBV5-5 | NA | TGTGCCAGCAGCCCCCAACAGGGATGGAATGAAAAACTGTTTTTT | CASSPQQGWNEKLFF
TRBJ2-3 | TRBD1 | TRBV2 | NA | TGTGCCAGCCTTGGGACAGGGAAGGTGGGGGGTACGCAGTATTTT | CASLGTGKVGGTQYF
TRBJ2-5 | NA | TRBV28 | NA | TGTGCCAGCAGTAGACAGGCTGTGGAGACCCAGTACTTC | CASSRQAVETQYF
TRBJ2-1 | NA | TRBV18 | once | TGTGCCAGCTCGCCCATTAGGAACAATGAGCAGTTCTTC | CASSPIRNNEQFF
TRBJ2-5 | TRBD1 | TRBV18 | NA | TGTGCCAGCTCACCAGGGGACAGGGGGTACCAAGAGACCCAGTACTTC | CASSPGDRGYQETQYF
TRBJ2-7 | TRBD2 | TRBV11-2 | once | TGTGCCAGCAGCTTACTTCCTAGCGGACCCTACGAGCAGTACTTC | CASSLLPSGPYEQYF
TRBJ2-7 | TRBD2 | TRBV6-1 | NA | TGTGCCAGCAGTGCCGGGACTAGCGGATACGAGCAGTACTTC | CASSAGTSGYEQYF
TRBJ2-7 | NA | TRBV28 | few | TGTGCCAGCAGTGGCCTTCCGGGGGTTGAGGAGCAGTACTTC | CASSGLPGVEEQYF
TRBJ2-7 | NA | TRBV5-1 | NA | TGCGCCAGCAGCTTGGGATTGGGGGGGCAATCCTACGAGCAGTACTTC | CASSLGLGGQSYEQYF
TRBJ2-2 | TRBD1 | TRBV4-1 | NA | TGCGCCAGCAGCCATGACAGGGGGCGGGCTAGCACCGGGGAGCTGTTTTTT | CASSHDRGRASTGELFF
TRBJ2-5 | TRBD2 | TRBV4-3 | NA | TGCGCCAGCAGCCTTAACGGGGGGAGAGCGGGAGAGACCCAGTACTTC | CASSLNGGRAGETQYF
TRBJ2-3 | TRBD2 | TRBV7-2 | NA | TGTGCCAGCGCGGAGGTAGCGGGACCCACAGATACGCAGTATTTT | CASAEVAGPTDTQYF
TRBJ2-7 | NA | TRBV28 | NA | TGTGCCACAAGAGCGAGGTTTGCTCTAAACGAGCAGTACTTC | CATRARFALNEQYF
TRBJ1-1 | NA | TRBV6-5 | NA | TGTGCCAGCAGTTACTCGAATACGGGAAAGGTCGGAGCTTTCTTT | CASSYSNTGKVGAFF
TRBJ1-2 | NA | TRBV7-9 | NA | TGTGCCAGCAGCCCGTGGAGGATTAACTATGGCTACACCTTC | CASSPWRINYGYTF
TRBJ2-2 | NA | TRBV7-8 | NA | TGTGCCAGCAGCTCGATTAGGATCCCAACCGGGGAGCTGTTTTTT | CASSSIRIPTGELFF
TRBJ2-1 | NA | TRBV6-5 | few | TGTGCCAGCAGACAGGCCCAGGGCAGGAATGAGCAGTTCTTC | CASRQAQGRNEQFF
TRBJ1-2 | NA | TRBV28 | NA | TGTGCCAGCAGTTTACCCCCCGCAGGGACTGGCTATGGCTACACCTTC | CASSLPPAGTGYGYTF